The rows below give T cell receptor beta chains drawn from one sample of a study of blood T cell repertoires in COVID-19. Sequencing was performed with immunoSEQ multiplex PCR; in TCRdb, only in-frame clones are kept and a portion is missing. The sample yields 40,000 to 45,000 clones, about 86% seen once. The source material was peripheral blood. The receptors were gathered from a man in his forties with COVID-19, enrolled during active disease. CDR3s leave out the opening cysteine and the closing phenylalanine or tryptophan. The D gene is left open where the match is weak.

ASSLVTGGNSPLH,TRBD1,TRBV7-2
ASSPAQSGASTEAF,-,TRBV18
SVGDILITDTQY,-,TRBV29-1
ASSQENNLYSYNEQF,-,TRBV14
AIIEVVPPF,-,TRBV10-3
AISEGQGINQPQH,TRBD1,TRBV10-3
ATTGQGGNTIY,TRBD1,TRBV6-5
ASSLGGQGNSPLH,TRBD1,TRBV11-3
ATSRGGQTNSPLH,TRBD1,TRBV15
SASLGGDTQY,-,TRBV20-1
ASSLELATDTQY,-,TRBV7-2
ASSVALNSPLH,-,TRBV19
ASSRDRGYSNQPQH,TRBD1,TRBV6-2/TRBV6-3
ASSQAGQGLNEQY,TRBD1,TRBV3-1/TRBV3-2
ASSIGGAIYGYT,-,TRBV19
SVERENTGELF,-,TRBV29-1
ASGDRRGAKNIQY,-,TRBV19
ASSIGLAGSGGDTQY,TRBD2,TRBV19
ASSGSHSYEQY,-,TRBV2
ASSESGDGYT,-,TRBV18
ASSPGLAGGGYEQY,TRBD2,TRBV19
ASSPGTSGGGGTDTQY,TRBD2,TRBV11-2
ASSVPGSWEDTEAF,-,TRBV7-8
ASSSGETGELF,-,TRBV5-5
ASGPTSGGPNTGELF,TRBD2,TRBV27
ASSPRGGLAGQETQY,TRBD2,TRBV9
ASSPWTGEGETQY,TRBD1,TRBV4-1
ASSTGTLSNQPQH,-,TRBV6-5
ASSFPPSTDTQY,-,TRBV5-4
AWSVGDSYEQY,-,TRBV30
ASSFFGATNEKLF,-,TRBV27
ASRLDSNSNQPQH,-,TRBV7-2
ASSLYAASGQETQY,-,TRBV27
ATDGGQGYNQPQH,TRBD1,TRBV19
SVEDRGTGSNYGYT,TRBD1,TRBV29-1
ASSPRLAGGVMGNEQF,TRBD2,TRBV3-1/TRBV3-2
ASSSPLRSYEQY,-,TRBV7-9
ASSLGVSGRQF,-,TRBV11-2
ANGTSGDTQY,TRBD2,TRBV15
ASIRTGGTNTEAF,TRBD1,TRBV2
ASSLGGQGRTEAF,TRBD1,TRBV28
ASRSGGVAGNTIY,TRBD1,TRBV3-1/TRBV3-2
ASSQGTAGAGELF,-,TRBV5-1
AIKWAQQNTEAF,-,TRBV10-3
ASSLSSSRQGAFYGYT,TRBD1,TRBV7-9
ASSTTGGEKLF,TRBD1,TRBV18